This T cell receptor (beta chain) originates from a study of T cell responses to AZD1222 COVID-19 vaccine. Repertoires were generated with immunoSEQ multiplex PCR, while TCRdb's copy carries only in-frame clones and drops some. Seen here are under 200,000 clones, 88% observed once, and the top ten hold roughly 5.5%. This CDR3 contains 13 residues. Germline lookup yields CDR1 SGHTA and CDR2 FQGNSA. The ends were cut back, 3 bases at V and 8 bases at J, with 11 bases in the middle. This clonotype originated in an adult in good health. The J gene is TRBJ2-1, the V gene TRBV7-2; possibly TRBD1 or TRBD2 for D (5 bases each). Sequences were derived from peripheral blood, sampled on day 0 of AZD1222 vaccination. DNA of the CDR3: TGTGCCAGCAGCTTGGTGAGGGGCGATGAGCAGTTCTTC. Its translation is CASSLVRGDEQFF.